This record looks at one T cell receptor (beta chain) sequence and its context. This entry belongs to a study of blood T cell repertoires in COVID-19. In the study overall: The United States, Italy and Spain supplied acute and convalescent COVID-19 samples.

The germline V gene encodes CDR1 SGHTA and CDR2 FQGNSA. Between the trimmed V and J ends, which lost 5 bases and 1 base, there was a span of 10 bases. This CDR3 is 14 amino acids long. Sequencing was performed with immunoSEQ multiplex PCR; in TCRdb, only in-frame clones are kept and a portion is missing. Altogether fewer than 85,000 clones are present, approximately 74% being singletons, with the ten largest covering about 2.5%. Sample: peripheral blood. The rearrangement uses TRBV7-2 and TRBJ2-3; maybe TRBD2 (6 bases). The TCR sequence derives from a human donor with acute or convalescent COVID-19. The donor label of this sample is uncertain. This CDR3 reads CASSMGLRTDTQYF. As DNA, the CDR3 is TGTGCCAGCAGCATGGGACTCCGCACAGATACGCAGTATTTT.